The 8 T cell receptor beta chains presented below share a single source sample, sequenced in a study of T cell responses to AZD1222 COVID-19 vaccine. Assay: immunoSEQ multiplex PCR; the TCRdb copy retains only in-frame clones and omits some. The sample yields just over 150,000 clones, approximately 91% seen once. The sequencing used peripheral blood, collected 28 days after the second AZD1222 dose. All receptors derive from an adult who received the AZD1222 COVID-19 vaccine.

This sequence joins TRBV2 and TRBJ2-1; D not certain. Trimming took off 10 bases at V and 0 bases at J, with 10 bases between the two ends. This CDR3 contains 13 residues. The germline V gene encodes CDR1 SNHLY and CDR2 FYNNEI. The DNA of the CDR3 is TGTGCCATCTCGGAGTTCTCCTACAATGAGCAGTTCTTC. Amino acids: CAISEFSYNEQFF.

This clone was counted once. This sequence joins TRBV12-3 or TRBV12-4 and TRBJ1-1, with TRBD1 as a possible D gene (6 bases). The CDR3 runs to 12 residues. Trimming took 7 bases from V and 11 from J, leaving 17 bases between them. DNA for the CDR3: TGTGCCAGCACCCTGGACAGAGTGGAGGCTTTCTTT. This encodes CASTLDRVEAFF.

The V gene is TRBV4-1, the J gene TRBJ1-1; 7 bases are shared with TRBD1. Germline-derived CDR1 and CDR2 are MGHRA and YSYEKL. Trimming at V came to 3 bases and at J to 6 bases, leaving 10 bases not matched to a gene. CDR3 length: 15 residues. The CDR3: CASSHLPGQRAEAFF. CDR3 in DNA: TGCGCCAGCAGCCACCTACCGGGACAGAGGGCTGAAGCTTTCTTT.

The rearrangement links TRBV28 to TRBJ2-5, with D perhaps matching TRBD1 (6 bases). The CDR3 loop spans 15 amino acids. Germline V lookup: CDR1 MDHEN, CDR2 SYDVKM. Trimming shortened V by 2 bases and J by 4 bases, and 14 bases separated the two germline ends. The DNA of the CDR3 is TGTGCCAGCAGTTTAAATTTAGGGACAACAGAGACCCAGTACTTC. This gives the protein CASSLNLGTTETQYF.

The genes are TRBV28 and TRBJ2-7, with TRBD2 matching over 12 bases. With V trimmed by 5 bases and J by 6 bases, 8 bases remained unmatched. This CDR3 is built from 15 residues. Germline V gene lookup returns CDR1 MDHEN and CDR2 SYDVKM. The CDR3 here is CASSPRLAGVLEQYF. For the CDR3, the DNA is TGTGCCAGCAGTCCACGACTAGCGGGAGTGCTCGAGCAGTACTTC.

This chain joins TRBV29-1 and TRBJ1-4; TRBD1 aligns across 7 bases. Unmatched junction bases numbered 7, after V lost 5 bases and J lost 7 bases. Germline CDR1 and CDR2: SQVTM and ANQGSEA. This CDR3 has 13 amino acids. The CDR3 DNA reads TGCAGCGTTAGACAGGGTGTAGGTGAAAAACTGTTTTTT. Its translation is CSVRQGVGEKLFF.

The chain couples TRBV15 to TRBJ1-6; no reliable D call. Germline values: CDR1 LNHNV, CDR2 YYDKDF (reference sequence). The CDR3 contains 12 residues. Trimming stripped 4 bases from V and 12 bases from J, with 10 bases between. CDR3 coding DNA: TGTGCCACCAGCACAGTTGACGGACCCCTCCACTTT. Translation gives CATSTVDGPLHF.

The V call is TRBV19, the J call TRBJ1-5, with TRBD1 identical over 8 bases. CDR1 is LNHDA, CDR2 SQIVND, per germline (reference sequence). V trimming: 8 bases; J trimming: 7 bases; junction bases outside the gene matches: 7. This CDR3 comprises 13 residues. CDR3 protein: CASEGQGRQPQHF. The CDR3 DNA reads TGTGCCAGTGAAGGACAGGGACGCCAGCCCCAGCATTTT.